What follows is one T cell receptor beta chain and its context. Some clones are missing from TCRdb's copy, which holds only in-frame ones; the method was immunoSEQ multiplex PCR. The sample has roughly 500,000 clones, around 85% seen once; the top ten hold approximately 2.9%. The CDR3 consists of 15 residues. Germline CDR1 is SGHNT and CDR2 is YYREEE (reference sequence). J lost 4 bases, V lost 0 bases, and 2 bases had no gene match. This entry belongs to a study of blood T cell repertoires in COVID-19. In the study overall: The study drew acute and convalescent COVID-19 samples from the United States, Italy and Spain. Sources were T cells, B-cell-depleted T cells, or PBMCs; the material itself was cDNA or gDNA.

The source is a human donor in a cohort sampled during active COVID-19. Sequencing input: peripheral blood. The J gene is TRBJ2-3, the V gene TRBV5-4; 10 bases line up with TRBD1. Written as DNA, the CDR3 is TGTGCCAGCAGCTTGGGGGGGACAGGGGCAGATACGCAGTATTTT. Residues: CASSLGGTGADTQYF.